These 31 T cell receptor beta chains originate from one sample sequenced in a study of cytomegalovirus exposure and HLA in healthy donors. The PCR was carried out with 60 Vbeta primers and 13 Jbeta primers. Assay used: immunoSEQ multiplex PCR; TCRdb lists only in-frame clones, some missing. The sample has about 86,000 clones, around 70% seen once. The sample was PBMCs. These receptors came from a man aged 55 to 69 in good health and CMV-seronegative.

This chain links TRBV4-3 with TRBJ2-5; D is possibly TRBD2 (5 bases). Germline assignment: CDR1 LGHNA and CDR2 YSLEER. This CDR3 is 17 amino acids long. Trimming took 1 base from V and 3 from J, leaving 18 bases between them. The CDR3 loop reads CASSQGGSWAGEETQYF. CDR3 coding DNA: TGCGCCAGCAGCCAAGGAGGGTCTTGGGCAGGAGAAGAGACCCAGTACTTC.

DNA of the CDR3: TGTGCCAGCAGCTTGGACAGAACTGGCCAGCCCCAGCATTTT. Translating gives CASSLDRTGQPQHF. The chain uses TRBV5-5 and TRBJ1-5; D is unresolved. The germline V gene encodes CDR1 SGHKS and CDR2 YYEKEE (reference sequence). This CDR3 is built from 14 residues. Deletions cut 0 bases from V and 7 bases from J, with 11 bases between.

V gene TRBV19 combines with J gene TRBJ2-1; 7 nucleotides match TRBD2. This CDR3 is built from 16 residues. V was pared by 7 bases and J by 4 bases, with 13 bases of the junction left unmatched. CDR1 and CDR2 from the germline V gene are LNHDA and SQIVND (reference sequence). This chain's CDR3 is CASTPQRAGAYNEQFF. In DNA, the CDR3 is TGTGCCAGTACCCCCCAGAGGGCGGGAGCGTACAATGAGCAGTTCTTC.

The chain recombines TRBV9 with TRBJ2-6, with a weak D call TRBD1 (6 bases). Trimming removed 5 bases at V and 3 bases at J, with 9 bases between. Germline V gives CDR1 SGDLS, CDR2 YYNGEE. The CDR3 runs 14 residues. The CDR3 loop reads CASSTGNGANVLTF. CDR3 in DNA: TGTGCCAGCAGTACAGGGAATGGGGCCAACGTCCTGACTTTC.

V and J are TRBV9 and TRBJ1-2; 8 bases align to TRBD1. The CDR3 extends over 18 amino acids. V dropped 3 bases and J dropped 4; count of bases not matched to a gene: 17. In germline, CDR1 is SGDLS, CDR2 YYNGEE. Here the CDR3 reads CASSARGRTGPMGYGYTF. In nucleotides, the CDR3 is TGTGCCAGCAGCGCCCGAGGTAGGACAGGGCCTATGGGCTATGGCTACACCTTC.

The chain carries TRBV5-1 and TRBJ2-1, with 9 bases fitting TRBD2. The trim removed 0 bases at V and 6 bases at J, leaving 4 bases unmatched. The V gene's germline CDR1 is SGHRS and CDR2 YFSETQ. CDR3 length: 15 amino acids. CDR3 sequence reads: CASSLAASGINEQFF. CDR3 sequence (DNA): TGCGCCAGCAGCTTGGCCGCTAGCGGGATCAATGAGCAGTTCTTC.

The CDR3 DNA sequence: TGTGCCAGCTCACCAGTAGTCGGGGGAGAGAACACTGAAGCTTTCTTT. Its protein is CASSPVVGGENTEAFF. The V and J genes are TRBV18 and TRBJ1-1, with D perhaps matching TRBD1 (5 bases). V lost 2 bases and J 1 base, leaving 14 bases between the germline ends. This CDR3 is 16 amino acids long. The V gene's germline CDR1 is KGHSH and CDR2 LQKENI.

The chain links TRBV6-1 to TRBJ2-2; perhaps TRBD1 as D (5 bases). V shed 2 bases and J shed 6 bases, with 13 bases lying between them. Looked up from germline, CDR1 is MNHNS and CDR2 is SASEGT. CDR3 length equals 15 residues. CDR3 sequence reads: CASSERPGSPGELFF. CDR3 DNA: TGTGCCAGCAGTGAACGTCCAGGGTCCCCCGGGGAGCTGTTTTTT.

V gene TRBV4-3 combines with J gene TRBJ1-3; TRBD1 is a possible D gene (5 bases). Between the trimmed V and J ends, which lost 4 bases and 0 bases, there was a span of 10 bases. Germline V gene sequence: CDR1 LGHNA, CDR2 YSLEER. The CDR3 has 15 amino acids. CDR3 protein: CASSPGTVSGNTIYF. As DNA, the CDR3 is TGCGCCAGCAGCCCGGGGACTGTCTCTGGAAACACCATATATTTT.

This clone has more than one count but fewer than ten. The J gene is TRBJ1-5, the V gene TRBV5-1; TRBD1 matches 10 bases. CDR3 length: 18 amino acids. Looked up from germline, CDR1 is SGHRS and CDR2 is YFSETQ. Germline trimming cut 4 bases from V and 5 bases from J; bases unmatched to any gene: 15. CDR3 region: CASSLMPRGTGVDQPQHF. The DNA for the CDR3 is TGCGCCAGCAGCCTAATGCCTAGAGGGACAGGGGTTGATCAGCCCCAGCATTTT.

The CDR3 spells CASSGGRDSYEQYF. In nucleotides, the CDR3 is TGTGCCAGCAGTGGCGGGAGGGACTCCTACGAGCAGTACTTC. This chain connects TRBV6-5 to TRBJ2-7; TRBD2 matches 9 bases. This CDR3 region has 14 residues. J lost 0 bases, V lost 5 bases, and 2 bases had no gene match. The germline V gene has CDR1 MNHEY and CDR2 SVGAGI.

J is TRBJ2-3 and V is TRBV4-3, with D maybe TRBD1 (6 bases). CDR1 and CDR2 from the germline V gene are LGHNA and YSLEER. The CDR3 contains 17 residues. Deletions cut 0 bases from V and 0 bases from J, with 13 bases between. Here the CDR3 reads CASSQEGRGGSTDTQYF. The CDR3 DNA follows: TGCGCCAGCAGCCAAGAGGGCAGGGGCGGGAGCACAGATACGCAGTATTTT.

The rearrangement joins TRBV6-1 to TRBJ2-5; possible D gene TRBD1, 5 bases. The J call could be wrong; TRBJ2-7 is a better fit for the DNA end. The CDR3 runs 14 residues. The germline CDR1 and CDR2 sequences are MNHNS and SASEGT. The CDR3 is CASSEAGRGYEQYF. CDR3 nucleotide sequence: TGTGCCAGCAGTGAAGCGGGAAGGGGCTACGAGCAGTACTTC.

The chain combines TRBV5-4 with TRBJ1-2, with unresolved D. This CDR3 comprises 16 residues. CDR1 and CDR2 (germline): SGHNT, YYREEE (reference sequence). Between the trimmed V and J ends, which lost 0 bases and 0 bases, there was a span of 12 bases. CDR3 sequence: CASSLGSRGSNYGYTF. The CDR3 DNA is TGTGCCAGCAGCTTGGGCAGCCGGGGATCTAACTATGGCTACACCTTC.

This clone is a singleton in its sample. Relative to the germline gene, one junction end is altered; a read error may explain this. The V and J genes are TRBV10-3 and TRBJ2-1; TRBD1 matches at 9 bases. Germline V gives CDR1 ENHRY, CDR2 SYGVKD. This CDR3 is 16 amino acids long. In nucleotides, the CDR3 is TGTGCCATCAGTTCACCGGGACAGGGTACCTACGATGAGCAGTTCTTC. It codes for CAISSPGQGTYDEQFF.

This clone was observed a few times. This sample also contains other DNA sequences that code for the same CDR3. CDR3 DNA sequence: TGTGCCAGCAGCGGACTAGCGGGAGTCACAGATACGCAGTATTTT. This sequence encodes CASSGLAGVTDTQYF. This sequence joins TRBV14 and TRBJ2-3; 13 bases map to TRBD2. Germline V CDR1 and CDR2: SGHDN, FVKESK. CDR3 size: 15 residues. Trimming removed 5 bases from V and 2 bases from J; junction bases left unmatched: 1.

The chain joins TRBV19 to TRBJ1-1; D is undetermined. V lost 5 bases, J lost 1 base, and 8 bases lay in between. The CDR3 covers 13 residues. The germline V gene has CDR1 LNHDA and CDR2 SQIVND (reference sequence). The CDR3 region is CASSFVWNTEAFF. Written as DNA, the CDR3 is TGTGCCAGTAGTTTTGTCTGGAACACTGAAGCTTTCTTT.

V is TRBV13 and J is TRBJ2-1, with a tentative D call TRBD2 (6 bases). The length of the CDR3 is 15 residues. Looked up from germline, CDR1 is PRHDT and CDR2 is FYEKMQ (reference sequence). V dropped 5 bases and J dropped 1 base, with 12 bases sitting between them. The CDR3 loop is CASSVARGSYNEQFF. CDR3 DNA: TGTGCCAGCAGCGTAGCTCGGGGGTCCTACAATGAGCAGTTCTTC.

This rearrangement joins TRBV11-2 to TRBJ2-7; 7 nucleotides line up with TRBD2. The CDR3 length is 13 residues. Germline loops: CDR1 SGHAT, CDR2 FQNNGV. The V segment lost 2 bases and the J segment 5 bases; nucleotides outside the gene matches: 3. The CDR3 bases are TGTGCCAGCAGCTTAACTGGGGGGGACGAGCAGTACTTC. Residues: CASSLTGGDEQYF.

V usage is TRBV6-1 and J usage is TRBJ2-7; D is perhaps TRBD1 (6 bases). This CDR3 spans 12 amino acids. Germline CDR1 is MNHNS and CDR2 is SASEGT. V was trimmed by 2 bases and J by 6 bases, leaving 8 bases between them. CDR3 loop: CASSERDTEQYF. The CDR3 bases are TGTGCCAGCAGTGAAAGGGACACCGAGCAGTACTTC.

This clone was found a few times. The chain carries TRBV5-8 and TRBJ1-2; the D gene is possibly TRBD1 (5 bases). CDR1 is SGHTS, CDR2 YDEGEE, per germline. This CDR3 comprises 14 residues. Deletions cut 1 base from V and 4 bases from J, with 11 bases between. The CDR3 sequence is CASSLRQGSYGYTF. The CDR3 nucleotides read TGTGCCAGCAGCTTGAGGCAGGGATCCTATGGCTACACCTTC.

This rearrangement joins TRBV9 to TRBJ2-3; D ambiguous. V lost 0 bases, J lost 5 bases, and 10 bases lay in between. The CDR3 is made up of 14 amino acids. CDR1 is SGDLS, CDR2 YYNGEE, per germline. This CDR3 reads CASSVASSGDTQYF. The CDR3 DNA follows: TGTGCCAGCAGCGTAGCTTCTAGTGGAGATACGCAGTATTTT.

The chain links TRBV27 to TRBJ2-1; TRBD1 agrees at 11 bases. CDR1 and CDR2 (germline): MNHEY, SMNVEV (reference sequence). This CDR3 is 15 amino acids long. Trimming removed 4 bases from V and 9 bases from J; junction bases left unmatched: 8. The CDR3 nucleotides read TGTGCCAGCAGTTACGGACAGGGGGCGATTACTGAGCAGTTCTTC. This translates into CASSYGQGAITEQFF.

The V gene is TRBV6-6, the J gene TRBJ2-7; tentative D call: TRBD2 (5 bases). Trimming removed 4 bases from V and 3 bases from J, with 10 bases in between. Germline V CDR1 and CDR2: MNHNY, SVGAGI (reference sequence). This CDR3 has 13 residues. Here the CDR3 reads CASSLNEGYEQYF. In nucleotides, the CDR3 is TGTGCCAGCAGTTTAAATGAGGGCTACGAGCAGTACTTC.

V gene TRBV5-1 combines with J gene TRBJ2-5; 7 nucleotides agree with TRBD2. V gave up 4 bases and J gave up 4 bases; unmatched junction bases: 10. The CDR3 is 15 amino acids. Per germline, CDR1 SGHRS and CDR2 YFSETQ. The CDR3 DNA is TGCGCCAGCAGCGAATTGGGAGGGGTGCGAGAGACCCAGTACTTC. Amino acids: CASSELGGVRETQYF.

The chain couples TRBV28 to TRBJ2-1; 10 nucleotides align to TRBD2. The CDR3 covers 16 residues. CDR1 is MDHEN and CDR2 is SYDVKM in the germline V gene. The trim removed 5 bases at V and 7 bases at J, leaving 11 bases unmatched. CDR3 protein: CASSSGRAEKVNEQFF. The DNA for the CDR3 is TGTGCCAGCAGTAGCGGGAGGGCCGAGAAGGTGAATGAGCAGTTCTTC.

The chain combines TRBV6-5 with TRBJ1-1; D gene ambiguous. Trimming removed 7 bases at V and 4 bases at J, with 16 bases between. The CDR3 runs 14 residues. CDR1 is MNHEY, CDR2 SVGAGI, per germline. The CDR3 protein is CASIPRERSTEAFF. CDR3 sequence (DNA): TGTGCCAGCATTCCGCGGGAGAGGAGCACTGAAGCTTTCTTT.

The table lists this clone with a few counts. This sequence joins TRBV5-8 and TRBJ2-1, with 11 nucleotides matching TRBD2. Trimming at V came to 3 bases and at J to 5 bases, leaving 1 base not matched to a gene. Germline values: CDR1 SGHTS, CDR2 YDEGEE. This CDR3 has 14 residues. CDR3 sequence (DNA): TGTGCCAGCAGCTCTAGCGGGAGGCACAATGAGCAGTTCTTC. Protein: CASSSSGRHNEQFF.

V and J are TRBV7-8 and TRBJ2-5, with D perhaps matching TRBD1 (6 bases). The V end lost 3 bases, the J end lost 1 base, and 9 bases lay between the germline ends. The CDR3 length is 14 residues. Germline values: CDR1 SGHVS, CDR2 FQNEAQ. CDR3 loop: CASSFGQLQETQYF. The CDR3 nucleotides are TGTGCCAGCAGCTTTGGACAGCTCCAAGAGACCCAGTACTTC.

The V call is TRBV7-2, the J call TRBJ2-5; D is possibly TRBD2 (6 bases). CDR1 is SGHTA and CDR2 is FQGNSA in the germline V gene. V lost 0 bases and J lost 4, with 6 bases in between. The CDR3 length is 13 residues. DNA of the CDR3: TGTGCCAGCAGCTTAGCGGGGGGAGAGACCCAGTACTTC. Residues: CASSLAGGETQYF.

This chain joins TRBV7-2 and TRBJ1-1; D is possibly TRBD1 (6 bases). There are 14 residues in the CDR3. Germline V CDR1 and CDR2: SGHTA, FQGNSA. V shed 5 bases and J shed 5 bases, with 15 bases lying between them. The CDR3 spells CASSTNRAGTEAFF. CDR3 coding DNA: TGTGCCAGCAGCACAAACAGGGCAGGAACTGAAGCTTTCTTT.